Presented here are 30 T cell receptor beta chains from one specimen sequenced in a study of response to subunit inactivated influenza vaccine. Each CDR3 protein is one row after TCRdb ran MiXCR on the RT-PCR reads. Among about 650,000 distinct CDR3 sequences, 11% to 15% were seen once, and the ten largest hold around 7.6%. This material consisted of PBMCs from blood, taken roughly 15 days before vaccination. The receptors were sampled from a man between 45 and 60 years old who received an inactivated influenza vaccine.

The chain combines TRBV20-1 with TRBJ2-7; 7 bases are a match to TRBD1. Trimming at V came to 6 bases and at J to 0 bases, leaving 5 bases not matched to a gene. The V gene's germline CDR1 is DFQATT and CDR2 SNEGSKA (reference sequence). The CDR3 consists of 13 residues. In nucleotides, the CDR3 is TGCAGTGCCCTGGGACAGCTCTCCTACGAGCAGTACTTC. This codes for CSALGQLSYEQYF.

The table lists this clonotype with a few counts. The DNA of the CDR3 is TGCGCCAGCAGTGAGTCGAGGCGGAGAAGGGGCGAGCAGTACTTC. It encodes CASSESRRRRGEQYF. The V call is TRBV10-2, the J call TRBJ2-7, with D possibly TRBD1 on 5 matching bases. CDR1 WSHSY and CDR2 SAAADI come from the germline V gene. CDR3 length: 15 residues. The germline V and J ends were trimmed by 0 bases and 6 bases, with 15 bases remaining between them.

This chain connects TRBV28 to TRBJ1-1; perhaps TRBD1 as D (6 bases). CDR3 size: 12 residues. Deletions cut 3 bases from V and 8 bases from J, with 10 bases between. Germline values: CDR1 MDHEN, CDR2 SYDVKM. The CDR3 loop reads CASSFGTWEAFF. The DNA of the CDR3 is TGTGCCAGCAGTTTCGGGACATGGGAAGCTTTCTTT.

The chain combines TRBV21-1 with TRBJ2-7; no DNA check was done on the table's D call, TRBD2. TRBV21-1 is a pseudogene segment. CDR3 size: 17 residues. The CDR3 coding sequence is TGTGCCAGCAGCAAAGGGAAGACTAGCGGGAGTAATCATGAGCAGTACTTC. The encoded protein is CASSKGKTSGSNHEQYF.

This clonotype was detected a few times. The chain joins TRBV29-1 to TRBJ2-7, with D uncertain. The CDR3 has 13 amino acids. V dropped 5 bases and J dropped 6 bases, with 17 bases sitting between them. The V gene's germline CDR1 is SQVTM and CDR2 ANQGSEA. The CDR3 DNA reads as TGCAGCGTTTCAACCCTACAAACACGCGAGCAGTACTTC. It specifies CSVSTLQTREQYF.

This rearrangement joins TRBV6-2 or TRBV6-3 to TRBJ2-2; D gene uncertain. The germline gives CDR1 MNHEY, CDR2 SVGEGT. V gave up 0 bases and J gave up 7 bases, with 12 bases separating them. The CDR3 totals 15 residues. CDR3 loop: CASSYSPFAGGELFF. DNA of the CDR3: TGTGCCAGCAGTTACTCACCCTTCGCTGGCGGGGAGCTGTTTTTT.

In this sample, this clonotype turned up a few times. The V and J genes are TRBV7-2 and TRBJ2-5; a possible D gene is TRBD1 (5 bases). V was pared by 8 bases and J by 5 bases, with 15 bases between. Germline values: CDR1 SGHTA, CDR2 FQGNSA. This CDR3 spans 13 amino acids. CDR3 sequence reads: CASQGANEETQYF. CDR3 nucleotides: TGTGCCAGCCAAGGGGCTAACGAGGAGACCCAGTACTTC.

This clonotype has just a few counts. The chain has TRBV12-3 or TRBV12-4 and TRBJ2-7; 8 bases line up with TRBD1. After removal of 5 bases from V and 3 bases from J, the junction contained 9 bases not matched to a gene. There are 15 residues in the CDR3. DNA of the CDR3: TGTGCCAGCAGTCCGACAGGGGCCGTATACTACGAGCAGTACTTC. Encoded protein: CASSPTGAVYYEQYF.

This clonotype was observed a handful of times. This sequence joins TRBV7-2 and TRBJ2-3; the D gene is possibly TRBD1 (6 bases). This CDR3 is built from 15 residues. Germline V lookup: CDR1 SGHTA, CDR2 FQGNSA. Trimming took off 3 bases at V and 4 bases at J, with 14 bases between the two ends. CDR3 loop: CASSLGQGLADTQYF. The CDR3 DNA reads TGTGCCAGCAGCTTGGGTCAGGGGTTGGCAGATACGCAGTATTTT.

This clonotype was counted only a few times. The rearrangement uses TRBV20-1 and TRBJ2-7; D gene unclear. CDR1 DFQATT and CDR2 SNEGSKA come from the germline V gene (reference sequence). With 0 bases removed from V and 1 base from J, the gap between germline ends came to 13 bases. The CDR3 runs to 15 residues. CDR3 sequence: CSARDSGHGSYEQYF. The CDR3 region has the DNA TGCAGTGCTAGAGATTCAGGCCACGGGTCCTACGAGCAGTACTTC.

V is TRBV20-1 and J is TRBJ1-1; D may be TRBD1 (5 bases). Germline V gives CDR1 DFQATT, CDR2 SNEGSKA (reference sequence). The CDR3 consists of 14 residues. Trimming took 4 bases from V and 4 from J, leaving 16 bases between them. The CDR3 protein is CSATPLGGGTEAFF. CDR3 bases: TGCAGTGCTACTCCCTTGGGGGGGGGCACTGAAGCTTTCTTT.

This clonotype was detected only a few times. The V gene is TRBV12-3 or TRBV12-4, the J gene TRBJ2-1, with 7 bases lining up with TRBD2. The CDR3 is made up of 15 amino acids. The ends lost 8 bases at V and 2 bases at J; junction bases unmatched: 9. The CDR3 DNA reads TGTGCCAGCGGGGGGGGTGTTACGGCCTACAATGAGCAGTTCTTC. It yields the protein CASGGGVTAYNEQFF.

The genes are TRBV10-3 and TRBJ2-6, with TRBD2 matching over 8 bases. This CDR3 has 19 residues. Unmatched junction bases numbered 9, after V lost 2 bases and J lost 0 bases. Per the germline V gene, CDR1 is ENHRY and CDR2 is SYGVKD. CDR3 protein: CAISEGETSVYSGANVLTF. The CDR3, as DNA: TGTGCCATCAGTGAGGGTGAGACTAGCGTTTACTCTGGGGCCAACGTCCTGACTTTC.

This clonotype has a handful of counts. This chain connects TRBV5-1 to TRBJ2-3; TRBD1 aligns across 8 bases. Germline trimming cut 0 bases from V and 4 bases from J; bases unmatched to any gene: 4. Germline-derived CDR1 and CDR2 are SGHRS and YFSETQ. CDR3 size: 15 residues. This CDR3 reads CASSLGTGPADTQYF. Here the CDR3 DNA reads TGCGCCAGCAGCTTGGGGACAGGGCCCGCAGATACGCAGTATTTT.

This clonotype was observed a few times. The V call is TRBV4-2, the J call TRBJ2-2; either TRBD1 or TRBD2 may fit D (6 bases each). CDR3 length equals 15 residues. Per the germline V gene, CDR1 is LGHNA and CDR2 is YNFKEQ. The V and J ends lost 0 bases and 7 bases respectively, with 12 bases between them. The CDR3 DNA is TGTGCCAGCAGCCAAGAGGTCAGGGGAGGCGGGGAGCTGTTTTTT. This gives the protein CASSQEVRGGGELFF.

The chain is built from TRBV5-1 and TRBJ1-4; D uncertain. This CDR3 contains 13 residues. The V end was cut by 0 bases, the J end by 8 bases, with 8 bases between. In germline, CDR1 is SGHRS, CDR2 YFSETQ. The CDR3 DNA follows: TGCGCCAGCAGCTTGGATCTGAACGAAAAACTGTTTTTT. The encoded protein is CASSLDLNEKLFF.

The chain has TRBV29-1 and TRBJ2-7; D is uncertain. The CDR3 contains 14 residues. Per the germline V gene, CDR1 is SQVTM and CDR2 is ANQGSEA. Trimming shortened V by 5 bases and J by 3 bases, and 17 bases separated the two germline ends. CDR3 sequence (DNA): TGCAGCGTTTATGGAGAACCAACCGACTACGAGCAGTACTTC. Translating it yields CSVYGEPTDYEQYF.

This clonotype turned up a few times. The chain carries TRBV27 and TRBJ2-1, with 11 positions matching TRBD2. This CDR3 comprises 12 residues. CDR1 is MNHEY, CDR2 SMNVEV, per germline (reference sequence). V gave up 6 bases and J gave up 12 bases; unmatched junction bases: 4. The CDR3 here is CASSVAGGRQFF. DNA of the CDR3: TGTGCCAGCAGCGTAGCGGGGGGGCGGCAGTTCTTC.

This clonotype turned up a few times. This rearrangement joins TRBV30 to TRBJ2-4; D not certain. V lost 0 bases and J 1 base, leaving 4 bases between the germline ends. Germline V CDR1 and CDR2: GTSNPN, SVGIG (reference sequence). This CDR3 has 13 amino acids. The CDR3 DNA is TGTGCCTGGAGTGTCGGCGCCAAAAACATTCAGTACTTC. Amino acid sequence: CAWSVGAKNIQYF.

V is TRBV6-2 or TRBV6-3 and J is TRBJ2-7; 9 positions agree with TRBD1. Trimming at V came to 7 bases and at J to 3 bases, leaving 10 bases not matched to a gene. Looked up from germline, CDR1 is MNHEY and CDR2 is SVGEGT. The CDR3 sequence is 15 residues long. The CDR3 sequence: CASTHTGTGNYEQYF. The CDR3 DNA reads as TGTGCCAGCACCCATACCGGGACAGGGAACTACGAGCAGTACTTC.

The chain uses TRBV15 and TRBJ2-3; no firm D call. Per germline, CDR1 LNHNV and CDR2 YYDKDF (reference sequence). The CDR3 is 12 residues long. V was clipped by 3 bases and J by 4 bases, with 5 bases between them. The CDR3 is CATSSPADTQYF. The DNA of the CDR3 is TGTGCCACCAGCAGTCCGGCAGATACGCAGTATTTT. The full variable domain, rest sourced from reference TRBV15 and TRBJ2-3, is DAMVIQNPRYQVTQFGKPVTLSCSQTLNHNVMYWYQQKSSQAPKLLFHYYDKDFNNEADTPDNFQSRRPNTSFCFLDIRSPGLGDTAMYLCATSSPADTQYFGPGTRLTVL.

The chain has TRBV7-2 and TRBJ2-3; 11 bases fit TRBD1. V was clipped by 5 bases and J by 8 bases; unmatched bases: 9. Germline-derived CDR1 and CDR2 are SGHTA and FQGNSA. The CDR3 sequence is 15 residues long. CDR3 sequence (DNA): TGTGCCAGCAGCATGGACAGGGGGCCTCAGGGTACGCAGTATTTT. Encoded protein: CASSMDRGPQGTQYF.

In this sample, this clonotype turned up a few times. The CDR3 here is CSARFPSGSYEQYF. CDR3 bases: TGCAGTGCTAGGTTTCCTAGCGGGAGCTACGAGCAGTACTTC. V gene TRBV20-1 combines with J gene TRBJ2-7; TRBD2 matches at 10 bases. Germline trimming cut 3 bases from V and 3 bases from J; bases unmatched to any gene: 5. The CDR3 covers 14 residues. CDR1 is DFQATT and CDR2 is SNEGSKA in the germline V gene (reference sequence).

This clonotype was seen only a few times. V usage is TRBV6-5 and J usage is TRBJ2-7; D could derive from TRBD1 or TRBD2 (5 bases each). The CDR3 totals 14 residues. Trimming left V 4 bases short and J 2 bases short, with 12 bases between. The germline CDR1 and CDR2 sequences are MNHEY and SVGAGI. Written as DNA, the CDR3 is TGTGCCAGCAGTTTTTTCCAGGGAGCCTACGAGCAGTACTTC. Its protein product is CASSFFQGAYEQYF.

This rearrangement joins TRBV6-5 to TRBJ1-2; D is unresolved. Germline CDR1 MNHEY, CDR2 SVGAGI. V was cut by 2 bases and J by 8 bases, with 12 bases left in between. The CDR3 totals 13 residues. The DNA for the CDR3 is TGTGCCAGCAGTTACGCTGGGCTCGGGGGCTACACCTTC. Protein: CASSYAGLGGYTF.

In its sample, this clonotype was seen a few times. The chain carries TRBV6-1 and TRBJ1-5, with unresolved D. Trimming left V 4 bases short and J 5 bases short, with 12 bases between. CDR3 length: 14 residues. Germline V CDR1 and CDR2: MNHNS, SASEGT. In nucleotides, the CDR3 is TGTGCCAGCAGTGCCGGCCAGAACTATCAGCCCCAGCATTTT. It is translated as CASSAGQNYQPQHF.

This clonotype was picked up a small number of times. V and J are TRBV7-8 and TRBJ2-7, with D unresolved. Germline CDR1 and CDR2: SGHVS and FQNEAQ. V dropped 0 bases and J dropped 2 bases, with 11 bases sitting between them. The CDR3 consists of 15 residues. CDR3 loop: CASSLALVSTYEQYF. CDR3 coding DNA: TGTGCCAGCAGCTTAGCGCTGGTCTCCACCTACGAGCAGTACTTC.

This clonotype was seen many times. The chain links TRBV6-5 to TRBJ2-2, with 10 bases aligning to TRBD2. The germline gives CDR1 MNHEY, CDR2 SVGAGI. The CDR3 is 16 amino acids. V lost 7 bases to trimming and J lost 7 bases; unmatched junction nucleotides: 12. The CDR3 loop reads CASNPQLAGAGGELFF. In nucleotides, the CDR3 is TGTGCCAGCAACCCCCAGCTAGCGGGAGCAGGCGGGGAGCTGTTTTTT.

The V call is TRBV27, the J call TRBJ2-7; D unresolved. The V end was cut by 7 bases, the J end by 0 bases, with 10 bases between. This CDR3 is 13 amino acids long. Germline CDR1 MNHEY, CDR2 SMNVEV (reference sequence). The CDR3 protein is CASMRPSSYEQYF. The DNA for the CDR3 is TGTGCCAGCATGAGGCCGAGCTCCTACGAGCAGTACTTC.

The chain joins TRBV7-2 to TRBJ2-1, with D possibly being TRBD1 (6 bases). CDR3 length: 13 residues. V was shortened by 3 bases and J by 8 bases, with 11 bases between the two germline ends. Per the germline V gene, CDR1 is SGHTA and CDR2 is FQGNSA. The CDR3 loop is CASSFDRMDEQFF. CDR3 coding DNA: TGTGCCAGCAGCTTCGACAGGATGGATGAGCAGTTCTTC.